Listed here are 9 T cell receptor beta chains from one sample, sequenced in a study of T-cell memory formation after mild COVID-19. TCRdb used MiXCR to reprocess the 5' RACE reads, holding one entry per CDR3 protein. The sample shows a few hundred thousand distinct CDR3 sequences, roughly 16% of them seen only once. Sequencing was performed on PBMCs or a T cell subset sorted from them (not recorded which). The receptors were sampled from a man younger than 30 who had mild COVID-19 (a few samples of this study predate the infection). Cell type and time point are not known.

The chain joins TRBV5-1 to TRBJ2-3; 7 bases agree with TRBD1. V was clipped by 5 bases and J by 3 bases; unmatched bases: 9. The CDR3 contains 15 residues. Germline assignment: CDR1 SGHRS and CDR2 YFSETQ. The CDR3 reads CASRPPTGVTDTQYF. The CDR3 bases are TGCGCCAGCAGACCCCCCACAGGGGTTACAGATACGCAGTATTTT.

V is TRBV2 and J is TRBJ1-2, with D tentatively TRBD1 (5 bases). Trimming removed 0 bases from V and 2 bases from J, with 10 bases in between. The CDR3 has 15 residues. The germline CDR1 and CDR2 sequences are SNHLY and FYNNEI. The CDR3 spells CASSEALGANYGYTF. The DNA for the CDR3 is TGTGCCAGCAGTGAAGCGCTTGGGGCAAACTATGGCTACACCTTC.

In this sample, this clonotype turned up a few times. V is TRBV24-1 and J is TRBJ2-2; tentative D call: TRBD2 (6 bases). Trimming stripped 3 bases from V and 5 bases from J, with 9 bases between. Germline V gene sequence: CDR1 KGHDR, CDR2 SFDVKD. The CDR3 length is 14 residues. The CDR3 nucleotides read TGTGCCACCAGTGATCCTGGAGGGACCGGGGAGCTGTTTTTT. It translates to CATSDPGGTGELFF.

V and J are TRBV24-1 and TRBJ2-3; 7 nucleotides align to TRBD2. CDR1 is KGHDR and CDR2 is SFDVKD in the germline V gene. CDR3 length equals 12 residues. The V and J ends lost 9 bases and 4 bases, in that order; junction bases with no gene match: 3. The CDR3 DNA is TGTGCCACCTCTCGGGGGGCAGATACGCAGTATTTT. Its translation: CATSRGADTQYF.

This clonotype was picked up a small number of times. V and J are TRBV9 and TRBJ2-1; D is uncertain. The V end was cut by 0 bases, the J end by 0 bases, with 7 bases between. CDR3 size: 15 residues. Germline-derived CDR1 and CDR2 are SGDLS and YYNGEE. The CDR3 bases are TGTGCCAGCAGCGTAGAATGGAGCTCCTACAATGAGCAGTTCTTC. This translates into CASSVEWSSYNEQFF.

This clonotype was observed a handful of times. The J gene is TRBJ2-1, the V gene TRBV7-9; a weak D match, TRBD2 (5 bases). The V and J ends lost 5 bases and 6 bases respectively, with 11 bases between them. The CDR3 covers 13 residues. Looked up from germline, CDR1 is SEHNR and CDR2 is FQNEAQ (reference sequence). The CDR3 loop is CASSVTAGNEQFF. The CDR3 DNA reads as TGTGCCAGCAGCGTAACCGCGGGCAATGAGCAGTTCTTC.

The V call is TRBV6-6, the J call TRBJ1-6, with a weak D call TRBD1 (5 bases). Trimming took 3 bases from V and 8 from J, leaving 11 bases between them. The CDR3 covers 14 residues. CDR1 is MNHNY and CDR2 is SVGAGI in the germline V gene (reference sequence). The CDR3 sequence is CASSYWGEDSPLHF. For the CDR3, the DNA is TGTGCCAGCAGTTATTGGGGGGAGGATTCACCCCTCCACTTT.

The rearrangement links TRBV12-3 or TRBV12-4 to TRBJ1-1, with D unresolved. The germline V and J ends were trimmed by 6 bases and 4 bases, with 9 bases remaining between them. The CDR3 is 12 amino acids. CDR3 residues: CASSLWATEAFF. In DNA, the CDR3 is TGTGCCAGCAGCCTTTGGGCCACTGAAGCTTTCTTT.

The CDR3 nucleotides are TGTGCCAGCAGTTCGTACAGTACCTACGAGCAGTACTTC. It encodes CASSSYSTYEQYF. The J gene is TRBJ2-7, the V gene TRBV7-9, with no clear D. CDR1 and CDR2 from the germline V gene are SEHNR and FQNEAQ (reference sequence). This CDR3 spans 13 amino acids. The V end was cut by 6 bases, the J end by 2 bases, with 11 bases between.